The clone carrying this T cell receptor beta chain has a count of ten or more. The data were obtained in a study of T-cell reconstitution after alpha-beta-depleted transplantation in children. Unique molecular identifiers featured in how the TCRbeta library was prepared. MiXCR, run by TCRdb on the PCR reads, gives a single entry per CDR3 protein. The sample contains hundreds of thousands of distinct CDR3 sequences, about 16% of which appear only once. The ends were cut back, 3 bases at V and 5 bases at J, with 3 bases in the middle. Germline loops: CDR1 SGHRS, CDR2 YFSETQ. The CDR3 totals 12 residues.

The chain joins TRBV5-1 to TRBJ1-6; no reliable D call. The sample was PBMCs, mostly from graft donor cells, taken 360 days after TCRalphabeta/CD19-depleted stem cell transplant. This clonotype was obtained from a male patient aged 10-17 years who had a stem cell transplant for acute lymphoblastic leukemia, so the T cells may come from the graft donor. This CDR3 reads CASSSNNSPLHF. The CDR3 DNA sequence: TGCGCCAGCAGCTCGAATAATTCACCCCTCCACTTT.